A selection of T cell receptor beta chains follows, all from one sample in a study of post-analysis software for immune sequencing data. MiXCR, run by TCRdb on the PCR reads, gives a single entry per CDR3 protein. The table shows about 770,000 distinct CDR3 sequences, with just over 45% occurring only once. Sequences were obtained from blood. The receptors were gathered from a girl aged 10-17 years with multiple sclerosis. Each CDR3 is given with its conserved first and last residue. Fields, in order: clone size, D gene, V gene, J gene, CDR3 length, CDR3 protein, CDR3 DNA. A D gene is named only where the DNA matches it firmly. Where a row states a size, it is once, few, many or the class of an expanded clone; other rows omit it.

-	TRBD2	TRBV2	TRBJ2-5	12	CASKGLEETQYF	TGTGCCAGCAAAGGACTAGAGGAGACCCAGTACTTC
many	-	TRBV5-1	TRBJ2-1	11	CASSLTNEQFF	TGCGCCAGCAGCTTAACGAATGAGCAGTTCTTC
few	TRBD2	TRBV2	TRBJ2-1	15	CASILRTSAAWEQFF	TGTGCCAGCATCTTGAGGACTAGCGCGGCTTGGGAGCAGTTCTTC
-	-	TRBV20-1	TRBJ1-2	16	CSARAGASGAGYDYTF	TGCAGTGCTAGAGCGGGGGCCTCTGGCGCTGGGTATGACTACACCTTC
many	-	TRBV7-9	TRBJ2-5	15	CASSRSRTGGETQYF	TGTGCCAGCAGCAGAAGCCGGACTGGCGGGGAGACCCAGTACTTC
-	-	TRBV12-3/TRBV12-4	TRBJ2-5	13	CASSFFAGETQYF	TGTGCCAGCAGTTTTTTCGCAGGAGAGACCCAGTACTTC
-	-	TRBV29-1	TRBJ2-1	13	CSVVITSDNEQFF	TGCAGCGTAGTCATTACTTCCGACAATGAGCAGTTCTTC
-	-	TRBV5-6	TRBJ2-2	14	CASSFGASTGELFF	TGTGCCAGCAGCTTTGGGGCCAGCACCGGGGAGCTGTTTTTT
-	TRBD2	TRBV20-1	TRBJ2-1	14	CSAREGGGYNEQFF	TGCAGTGCTAGAGAGGGCGGGGGATACAATGAGCAGTTCTTC
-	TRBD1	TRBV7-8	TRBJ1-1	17	CASSSDRGLGANTEAFF	TGTGCCAGCAGCTCAGACAGGGGGCTCGGCGCAAACACTGAAGCTTTCTTT
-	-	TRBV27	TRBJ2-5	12	CASSRGAGTQYF	TGTGCCAGCAGCCGGGGAGCCGGGACCCAGTACTTC
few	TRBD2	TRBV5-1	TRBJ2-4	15	CASSLGASGGNIQYF	TGCGCCAGCAGCTTGGGGGCTAGCGGGGGAAACATTCAGTACTTC
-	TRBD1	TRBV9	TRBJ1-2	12	CASNRDSDGYTF	TGTGCCAGCAACCGGGACAGCGATGGCTACACCTTC
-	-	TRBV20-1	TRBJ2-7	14	CSARSVGLSYEQYF	TGCAGTGCCCGCTCTGTGGGGCTCTCCTACGAGCAGTACTTC
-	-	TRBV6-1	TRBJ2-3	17	CASMGPIRGRGIDTQYF	TGTGCCAGCATGGGGCCGATTAGGGGGAGAGGAATAGATACGCAGTATTTT
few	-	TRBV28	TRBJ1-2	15	CASSPRGRTNYGYTF	TGTGCCAGCTCTCCCCGGGGCAGAACTAACTATGGCTACACCTTC
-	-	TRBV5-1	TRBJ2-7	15	CASSLFNMESYEQYF	TGCGCCAGCAGCTTGTTTAATATGGAATCCTACGAGCAGTACTTC
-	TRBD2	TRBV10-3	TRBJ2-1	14	CAISGTSGYHEQFF	TGTGCCATCAGTGGGACTAGCGGGTACCATGAGCAGTTCTTC
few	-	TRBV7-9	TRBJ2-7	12	CASGKVVYEQYF	TGTGCCAGCGGTAAAGTGGTCTACGAGCAGTACTTC
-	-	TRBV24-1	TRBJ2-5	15	CATSHPGEPQETQYF	TGTGCCACCAGTCACCCGGGAGAGCCCCAAGAGACCCAGTACTTC
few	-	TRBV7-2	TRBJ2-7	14	CASSYRGGQVEQYF	TGTGCCAGCAGCTATAGGGGGGGACAAGTCGAGCAGTACTTC
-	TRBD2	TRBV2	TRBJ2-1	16	CASTPALAGGPYEQFF	TGTGCCAGTACCCCTGCGCTAGCGGGAGGGCCATATGAGCAGTTCTTC
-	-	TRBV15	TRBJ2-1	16	CATSIKPWLVPNEQFF	TGTGCCACCAGCATCAAACCCTGGTTGGTTCCCAATGAGCAGTTCTTC
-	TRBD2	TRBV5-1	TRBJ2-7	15	CASSWGLAGLNEQYF	TGCGCCAGCAGCTGGGGACTAGCGGGACTTAACGAGCAGTACTTC
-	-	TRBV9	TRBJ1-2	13	CASSVVENYGYTF	TGTGCCAGCAGCGTAGTAGAGAACTATGGCTACACTTTC
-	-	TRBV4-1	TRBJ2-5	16	CASSQDRLPNQETQYF	TGCGCCAGCAGCCAAGATCGTTTACCCAACCAAGAGACCCAGTACTTC
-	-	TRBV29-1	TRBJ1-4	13	CSVPSGSNEKLFF	TGCAGCGTTCCGTCGGGGTCAAATGAAAAACTGTTTTTT
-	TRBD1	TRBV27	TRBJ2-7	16	CASRLGPGTGRNEQYF	TGTGCCAGCAGGTTAGGCCCCGGGACAGGGAGGAATGAGCAGTACTTC
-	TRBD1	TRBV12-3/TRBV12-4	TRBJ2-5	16	CASSRQGAQRKGTQYF	TGTGCCAGCAGCCGACAGGGGGCTCAACGTAAGGGGACCCAGTACTTC
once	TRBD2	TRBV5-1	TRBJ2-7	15	CASSLPSGSPNEQYF	TGCGCCAGCAGCTTACCTAGCGGGAGCCCCAACGAGCAGTACTTC
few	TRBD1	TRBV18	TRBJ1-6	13	CASSLDRKAPLHF	TGTGCCAGCTCATTGGACAGGAAAGCACCCCTCCACTTT
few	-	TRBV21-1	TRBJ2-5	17	CASSKGPYRTDQETQYF	TGTGCCAGCAGCAAGGGCCCCTACAGGACAGACCAAGAGACCCAGTACTTC
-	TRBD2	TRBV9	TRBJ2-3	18	CASSPHPGLAGGRDTQYF	TGTGCCAGCAGCCCGCACCCAGGACTAGCGGGAGGCAGGGATACGCAGTATTTT
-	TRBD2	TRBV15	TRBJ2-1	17	CATSRDFSGRLYNEQFF	TGTGCCACCAGCAGAGATTTTAGCGGGAGGCTATACAATGAGCAGTTCTTC
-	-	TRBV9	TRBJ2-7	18	CASSVVGTMGGAYNEQYF	TGTGCCAGCAGCGTAGTAGGAACCATGGGGGGAGCGTACAATGAGCAGTACTTC
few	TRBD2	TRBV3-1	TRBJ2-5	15	CASSARTSGKETQYF	TGTGCCAGCAGCGCCCGGACTAGCGGTAAAGAGACCCAGTACTTC
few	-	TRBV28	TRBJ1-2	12	CATSTANYGYTF	TGTGCCACATCGACAGCTAACTATGGCTACACCTTC
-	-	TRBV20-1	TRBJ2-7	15	CSARDELGRAYEQYF	TGCAGTGCTAGAGATGAGTTAGGCAGGGCTTACGAGCAGTACTTC
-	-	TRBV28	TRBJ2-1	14	CASSLVRSYNEQFF	TGTGCCAGCAGTTTGGTGCGCTCCTACAATGAGCAGTTCTTC
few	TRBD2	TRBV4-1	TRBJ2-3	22	CASSQEVPGLAGDSDGTDTQYF	TGCGCCAGCAGCCAAGAAGTCCCGGGACTAGCGGGAGACAGTGATGGCACAGATACGCAGTATTTT